Below, 18 T cell receptor beta chains from the same sample are listed, as sequenced in a study of identical twins. TCRdb re-analysed the 5' RACE reads in MiXCR, keeping a single row per CDR3 protein. The data contain roughly 720,000 distinct CDR3 sequences, around a sixth of them singletons. These same data were also listed under a study on T cells expressing NK-cell markers.

Material for sequencing was PBMCs. The source is a woman younger than 30 in good health.

This clonotype showed up just once. The chain combines TRBV5-4 with TRBJ1-3; tentative D call: TRBD1 (6 bases). V lost 3 bases and J 4 bases, leaving 17 bases between the germline ends. The length of the CDR3 is 16 residues. Germline CDR1 and CDR2: SGHNT and YYREEE (reference sequence). The CDR3 here is CASSYGGARGGNTIYF. Written as DNA, the CDR3 is TGTGCCAGCAGCTATGGGGGGGCAAGGGGCGGAAACACCATATATTTT.

V usage is TRBV20-1 and J usage is TRBJ2-3; D is uncertain. Trimming stripped 3 bases from V and 5 bases from J, with 9 bases between. The germline CDR1 and CDR2 sequences are DFQATT and SNEGSKA (reference sequence). The CDR3 extends over 12 amino acids. The CDR3: CSARNSLDTQYF. The CDR3 DNA sequence: TGCAGTGCTAGGAACAGCTTAGATACGCAGTATTTT.

This chain links TRBV12-3 or TRBV12-4 with TRBJ2-1, with 7 bases matching TRBD1. CDR3 length equals 13 residues. With V trimmed by 8 bases and J by 9 bases, 10 bases remained unmatched. CDR3: CASWGQIRGEQFF. CDR3 DNA sequence: TGTGCCAGCTGGGGACAGATTCGCGGTGAGCAGTTCTTC.

This clonotype appeared a few times. CDR3 amino acids: CASIMDSLGEQFF. DNA for the CDR3: TGTGCCAGCATAATGGACAGTCTCGGGGAGCAGTTCTTC. The genes are TRBV6-1 and TRBJ2-1; a possible D gene is TRBD1 (6 bases). The CDR3 runs 13 residues. Germline values: CDR1 MNHNS, CDR2 SASEGT. V lost 7 bases and J 10 bases, leaving 17 bases between the germline ends.

This chain connects TRBV12-3 or TRBV12-4 to TRBJ2-3; a weak D match, TRBD2 (5 bases). V lost 6 bases and J 7 bases, leaving 17 bases between the germline ends. The CDR3 has 14 amino acids. The CDR3 is CASSQRSSVNTQYF. DNA for the CDR3: TGTGCCAGCAGCCAGAGAAGTAGCGTCAATACGCAGTATTTT.

The sample holds a few counts of this clonotype. The V and J genes are TRBV9 and TRBJ2-1, with D perhaps given as TRBD1 or TRBD2 (6 bases each). The CDR3 sequence is 16 residues long. Germline V CDR1 and CDR2: SGDLS, YYNGEE. V lost 4 bases, J lost 3 bases, and 17 bases lay in between. CDR3 sequence (DNA): TGTGCCAGCAGCACGAGGGGGAGTAGCGGCTACAATGAGCAGTTCTTC. This translates into CASSTRGSSGYNEQFF.

This clonotype appeared a few times. The chain recombines TRBV6-2 or TRBV6-3 with TRBJ2-1; tentatively, D is TRBD2 (6 bases). Germline V lookup: CDR1 MNHEY, CDR2 SVGEGT. The ends were cut back, 0 bases at V and 6 bases at J, with 24 bases in the middle. This CDR3 region has 19 residues. For the CDR3, the DNA is TGTGCCAGCAGTTACTCGGCTAGCGACCCAAATAGTATACGCAATGAGCAGTTCTTC. As protein: CASSYSASDPNSIRNEQFF.

This clonotype turned up a few times. This sequence joins TRBV25-1 and TRBJ2-2; D ambiguous. The CDR3 sequence is 14 residues long. Looked up from germline, CDR1 is MGHDK and CDR2 is SYGVNS. V was shortened by 5 bases and J by 5 bases, with 12 bases between the two germline ends. Here the CDR3 DNA reads TGTGCCAGCAGTTTTCGTTTTCGGACCGGGGAGCTGTTTTTT. Its translation: CASSFRFRTGELFF.

This clonotype appeared once. This chain uses TRBV2 with TRBJ1-1, with TRBD1 matching over 7 bases. The CDR3 is 12 amino acids. Germline CDR1 is SNHLY and CDR2 is FYNNEI. After removal of 3 bases from V and 8 bases from J, the junction contained 3 bases not matched to a gene. CDR3 DNA: TGTGCCAGCAGTGAGACAGGGAGGGAAGCTTTCTTT. Its translation is CASSETGREAFF.

The rearrangement links TRBV6-5 to TRBJ2-3; D unresolved. This CDR3 has 15 residues. V lost 2 bases and J lost 2, with 11 bases in between. The germline V gene has CDR1 MNHEY and CDR2 SVGAGI. CDR3 residues: CASSYGASFTDTQYF. The CDR3, as DNA: TGTGCCAGCAGTTACGGCGCTTCGTTCACAGATACGCAGTATTTT.

This clonotype was counted a few times. This chain uses TRBV13 with TRBJ2-1; no clear D gene. In germline, CDR1 is PRHDT, CDR2 FYEKMQ (reference sequence). Trimming removed 8 bases from V and 3 bases from J, with 11 bases in between. The CDR3 covers 13 residues. The DNA for the CDR3 is TGTGCCAGCGCGATGAGCCTCTACAATGAGCAGTTCTTC. Protein sequence: CASAMSLYNEQFF.

The rearrangement joins TRBV5-1 to TRBJ2-1, with D tentatively TRBD1 or TRBD2 (5 bases each). V dropped 5 bases and J dropped 0 bases, with 12 bases sitting between them. This CDR3 is built from 15 residues. Germline V gene sequence: CDR1 SGHRS, CDR2 YFSETQ. The chain's CDR3 is CASRPTGGSYNEQFF. DNA of the CDR3: TGCGCCAGCAGGCCAACAGGAGGCTCCTACAATGAGCAGTTCTTC.

The V call is TRBV7-2, the J call TRBJ2-3; perhaps D is TRBD1 or TRBD2 (6 bases each). This CDR3 contains 17 residues. Germline lookup yields CDR1 SGHTA and CDR2 FQGNSA. Trimming pared 5 bases from V and 2 bases from J, leaving 20 bases between. As DNA, the CDR3 is TGTGCCAGCAGCCTTGGGGGGCCGAGGCTAGACACAGATACGCAGTATTTT. Its translation: CASSLGGPRLDTDTQYF.

This clonotype has just a few counts. The gene calls are TRBV20-1 and TRBJ2-1; D possibly uses TRBD1 or TRBD2 (6 bases each). In germline, CDR1 is DFQATT, CDR2 SNEGSKA (reference sequence). The CDR3 length is 13 residues. The V gene lost 2 bases and the J gene lost 10 bases, with 15 bases spanning the gap. This CDR3 reads CSARWSGGGEQFF. The CDR3 DNA follows: TGCAGTGCTAGATGGTCCGGGGGCGGGGAGCAGTTCTTC.

The CDR3 spells CASSTEGRSSYNEQFF. The CDR3 region has the DNA TGTGCCAGCAGCACGGAGGGGCGAAGCTCCTACAATGAGCAGTTCTTC. This chain connects TRBV11-2 to TRBJ2-1; possibly TRBD2 for D (6 bases). The CDR3 has 16 residues. V lost 5 bases and J 0 bases, leaving 14 bases between the germline ends. Looked up from germline, CDR1 is SGHAT and CDR2 is FQNNGV.

The chain couples TRBV2 to TRBJ1-4; no firm D call. V lost 7 bases to trimming and J lost 5 bases, with 5 bases between them. CDR1 and CDR2 from the germline V gene are SNHLY and FYNNEI. The CDR3 covers 11 residues. CDR3 in amino acids: CASNLNEKLFF. The CDR3 nucleotides are TGTGCCAGCAATTTAAATGAAAAACTGTTTTTT.

The chain is built from TRBV7-9 and TRBJ2-1, with D uncertain. This CDR3 spans 14 amino acids. The germline V gene encodes CDR1 SEHNR and CDR2 FQNEAQ (reference sequence). With 5 bases removed from V and 2 bases from J, the gap between germline ends came to 10 bases. The CDR3: CASSPSLAYNEQFF. CDR3 bases: TGTGCCAGCAGCCCCAGCTTGGCCTACAATGAGCAGTTCTTC.

This clonotype came up a few times. The CDR3 DNA is TGTGCCAGCAGCCCCGATCAGGGGACAGCTGAGCTGTTTTTT. Translation: CASSPDQGTAELFF. The chain uses TRBV11-2 and TRBJ2-2, with 7 bases that match TRBD1. Germline CDR1 is SGHAT and CDR2 is FQNNGV. V shed 5 bases, J shed 11 bases, and the junction held 11 bases outside the gene matches. This CDR3 comprises 14 residues.